A selection of T cell receptor beta chains follows, all from one sample in a study of T-cell reconstitution after alpha-beta-depleted transplantation in children. MiXCR was run by TCRdb on the PCR reads, yielding one entry per CDR3 protein. The sample holds 200,000 to 250,000 distinct CDR3 sequences, roughly 8.2% seen once. Sequences were derived from PBMCs, mostly from graft donor cells, sampled 180 days after TCRalphabeta/CD19-depleted stem cell transplant. The receptor set was obtained from a male patient younger than 18 who had a stem cell transplant for acute lymphoblastic leukemia, so the T cells may come from the graft donor. The conserved cysteine and the conserved F or W are not part of the CDR3 here. Each record gives: V gene, CDR3 length, CDR3 protein.

v_gene: TRBV25-1; len: 13; CDR3aa: ASSARAASTDTQY
v_gene: TRBV20-1; len: 11; CDR3aa: SARDGAAYEQY
v_gene: TRBV20-1; len: 12; CDR3aa: SARAARGSRGAF
v_gene: TRBV18; len: 13; CDR3aa: ATSQGTANTGELF
v_gene: TRBV7-9; len: 12; CDR3aa: ASSDGTASYEQY
v_gene: TRBV28; len: 10; CDR3aa: ARSLRGYEQY
v_gene: TRBV29-1; len: 10; CDR3aa: SVEKGAYGYT
v_gene: TRBV20-1; len: 13; CDR3aa: SARVAGVYTGELF
v_gene: TRBV29-1; len: 13; CDR3aa: SVDRTATSTDTQY
v_gene: TRBV20-1; len: 13; CDR3aa: SARRGLAGPDTQY
v_gene: TRBV12-3/TRBV12-4; len: 11; CDR3aa: ASSLLATQPQH
v_gene: TRBV20-1; len: 13; CDR3aa: SATPGLAMGYEQY
v_gene: TRBV12-3/TRBV12-4; len: 14; CDR3aa: ASSLTAGKGAETQY
v_gene: TRBV7-9; len: 11; CDR3aa: ASSLRLYGEAF
v_gene: TRBV5-6; len: 15; CDR3aa: AMGSGLAGAWRNEQF
v_gene: TRBV5-8; len: 11; CDR3aa: ASSPGPAFEQY
v_gene: TRBV12-3/TRBV12-4; len: 15; CDR3aa: ASSHRDRPSGSYEQY
v_gene: TRBV7-2; len: 12; CDR3aa: ASSYGGPTYEQY
v_gene: TRBV9; len: 14; CDR3aa: ASSASWTGIIYIQY